Given below is one T cell receptor (beta chain) in context. Its target is unknown. Other nucleotide sequences in the sample specify the same CDR3. These data are taken from a study of Ad26.COV2.S vaccination and SARS-CoV-2 variants. Broader study findings: Researchers reported similar non-spike TCR breadth in vaccine and placebo recipients. It was reported that spike-specific CD8+ and CD4+ T cell responses were substantially broad after vaccination. Measurements of TCR breadth and depth may have given underestimates of the total T cell responses. Vaccinees showed greater spike-specific TCR breadth than placebo recipients.

The CDR3 consists of 14 residues. V gave up 0 bases and J gave up 1 base, with 6 bases separating them. Germline-derived CDR1 and CDR2 are MNHEY and SVGAGI. The method was immunoSEQ multiplex PCR; TCRdb's version includes in-frame clones alone and lacks a portion of them. The top ten clones hold more than 4.5% of a sample with more than 120,000 clones, 70% to 90% of them seen once. The receptor's source is a human donor who had recovered from COVID-19. The source material was peripheral blood, sampled after recovery from COVID-19. This sequence joins TRBV6-5 and TRBJ1-1; no reliable D call. Here the CDR3 reads CASSYSRGNTEAFF. CDR3 nucleotide sequence: TGTGCCAGCAGTTACTCGAGAGGGAACACTGAAGCTTTCTTT.